This entry describes one TCR beta chain. Antigen unknown. This sample stems from a study of T cell repertoires in cytomegalovirus infection. On the study more broadly: Recently identified HLA-C-restricted CMV epitopes were used, and well-studied HLA-B-restricted CMV epitopes were used as well.

Overall study results and limits: It was HLA-C-restricted CMV-specific TCR beta clonotypes that dominated the response ex vivo.

MiXCR was run by TCRdb on the reads, yielding one entry per CDR3 protein. Of approximately 910,000 distinct CDR3 sequences listed, around 32% are singletons. This sequence originates from a human donor in good health (CMV status not recorded). Some clones in this sample may be carry-over from other donors' samples. Sample: cultured CD8+ T cells from PBMCs, taken from culture after CMV antigen stimulation.

CDR3 coding DNA: TGTGCCAGCAGCTCCACTGGGGGCACCAGCGAAAAACTGTTTTTT. Amino acid sequence: CASSSTGGTSEKLFF. This chain joins TRBV7-6 and TRBJ1-4, with a weak D call TRBD1 (6 bases). The CDR3 spans 15 residues. Looked up from germline, CDR1 is SGHVS and CDR2 is FNYEAQ. V was clipped by 4 bases and J by 8 bases, with 17 bases between them. Complete variable domain (other parts from reference TRBV7-6 and TRBJ1-4): GAGVSQSPRYKVTKRGQDVALRCDPISGHVSLYWYRQALGQGPEFLTYFNYEAQQDKSGLPNDRFSAERPEGSISTLTIQRTEQRDSAMYRCASSSTGGTSEKLFFGSGTQLSVL.